The clone carrying this TCR beta chain was recorded once. Antigen: not known. The sample is drawn from a study of STAT5B mutations in CD4+ large granular lymphocyte leukemia. The overall study: The CDR3 'QG' motif was associated with a particular HLA allele among healthy donors.

Here immunoSEQ multiplex PCR was the method, and the copy in TCRdb shows in-frame clones only, minus some. Among approximately 41,000 clones listed, 85% were seen once. Overall study findings and caveats: Patient CD4-sorted repertoires stayed more clonal than healthy ones after leukemic-clone removal. Compared with healthy controls (2/35), patient top clones favored TRBV06 (8/27).

V lost 6 bases and J lost 4, with 22 bases in between. Germline V gene lookup returns CDR1 SQVTM and CDR2 ANQGSEA. The CDR3 loop spans 16 amino acids. The V call is TRBV29-1, the J call TRBJ2-1, with TRBD1 as a possible D gene (6 bases). Sequences were obtained from CD4+ T cells from blood buffy coats. This TCR derives from a human donor in good health. The CDR3 here is CSVRGRTQTLYNEQFF. The DNA for the CDR3 is TGCAGCGTCAGGGGACGGACCCAGACCCTATACAATGAGCAGTTCTTC.